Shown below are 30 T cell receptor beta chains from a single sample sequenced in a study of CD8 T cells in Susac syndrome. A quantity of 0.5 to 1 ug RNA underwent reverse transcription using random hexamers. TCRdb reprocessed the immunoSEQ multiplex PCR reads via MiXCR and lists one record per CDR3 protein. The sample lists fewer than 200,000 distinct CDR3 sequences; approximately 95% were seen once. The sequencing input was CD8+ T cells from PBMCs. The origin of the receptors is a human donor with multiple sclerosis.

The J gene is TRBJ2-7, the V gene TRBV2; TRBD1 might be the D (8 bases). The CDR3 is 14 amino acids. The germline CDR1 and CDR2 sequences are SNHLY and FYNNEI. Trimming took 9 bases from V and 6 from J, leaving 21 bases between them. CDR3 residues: CARFPTGEGSEQYF. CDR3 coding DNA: TGTGCCAGATTTCCGACAGGGGAGGGAAGCGAGCAGTACTTC.

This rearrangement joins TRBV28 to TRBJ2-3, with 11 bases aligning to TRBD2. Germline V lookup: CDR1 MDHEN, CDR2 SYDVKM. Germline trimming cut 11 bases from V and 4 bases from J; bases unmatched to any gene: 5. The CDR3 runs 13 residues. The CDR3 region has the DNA TGTGCCGTTAGCGGGAGGGACTCAGATACGCAGTATTTT. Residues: CAVSGRDSDTQYF.

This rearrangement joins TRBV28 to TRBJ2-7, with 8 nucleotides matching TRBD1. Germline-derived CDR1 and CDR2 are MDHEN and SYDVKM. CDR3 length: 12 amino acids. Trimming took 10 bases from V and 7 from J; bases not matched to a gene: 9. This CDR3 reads CATWGQVREQYF. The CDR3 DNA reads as TGTGCCACCTGGGGACAGGTTCGGGAGCAGTACTTC. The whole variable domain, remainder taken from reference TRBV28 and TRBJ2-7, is DVKVTQSSRYLVKRTGEKVFLECVQDMDHENMFWYRQDPGLGLRLIYFSYDVKMKEKGDIPEGYSVSREKKERFSLILESASTNQTSMYLCATWGQVREQYFGPGTRLTVT.

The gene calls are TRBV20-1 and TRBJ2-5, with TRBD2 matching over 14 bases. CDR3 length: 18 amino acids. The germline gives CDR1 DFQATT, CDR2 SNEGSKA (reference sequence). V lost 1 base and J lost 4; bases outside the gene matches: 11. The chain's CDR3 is CSARVPRGTSGSPETQYF. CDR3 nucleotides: TGCAGTGCTAGAGTACCCCGTGGGACTAGCGGGAGCCCAGAGACCCAGTACTTC.

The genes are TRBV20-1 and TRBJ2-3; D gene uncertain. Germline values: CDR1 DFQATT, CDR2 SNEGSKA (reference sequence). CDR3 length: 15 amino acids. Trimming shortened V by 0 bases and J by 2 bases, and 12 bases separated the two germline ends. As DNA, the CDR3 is TGCAGTGCTAGAGATCCCGCAAGGCCCACAGATACGCAGTATTTT. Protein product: CSARDPARPTDTQYF.

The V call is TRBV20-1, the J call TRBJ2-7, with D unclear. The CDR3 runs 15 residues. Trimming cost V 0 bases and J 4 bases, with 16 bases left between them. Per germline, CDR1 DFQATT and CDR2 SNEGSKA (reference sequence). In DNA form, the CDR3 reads TGCAGTGCTAGAGATACGGCGCGGCAAGGGTACGAGCAGTACTTC. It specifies CSARDTARQGYEQYF.

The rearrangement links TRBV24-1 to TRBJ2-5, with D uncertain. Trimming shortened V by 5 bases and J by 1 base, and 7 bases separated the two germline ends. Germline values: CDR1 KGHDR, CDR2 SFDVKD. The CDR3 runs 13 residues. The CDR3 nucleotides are TGTGCCACCAGTGGCGGCGCCCAAGAGACCCAGTACTTC. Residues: CATSGGAQETQYF.

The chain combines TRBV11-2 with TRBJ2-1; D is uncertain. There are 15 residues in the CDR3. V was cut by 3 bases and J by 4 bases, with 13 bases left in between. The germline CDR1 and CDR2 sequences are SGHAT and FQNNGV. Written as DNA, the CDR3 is TGTGCCAGCAGCTTGGCATCCGCCGGATACAATGAGCAGTTCTTC. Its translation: CASSLASAGYNEQFF.

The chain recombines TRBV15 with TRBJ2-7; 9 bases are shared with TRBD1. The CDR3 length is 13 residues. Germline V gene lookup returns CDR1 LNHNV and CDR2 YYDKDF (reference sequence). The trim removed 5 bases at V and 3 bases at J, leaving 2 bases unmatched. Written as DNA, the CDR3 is TGTGCCACCAGCGGGACAGGGAACTACGAGCAGTACTTC. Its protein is CATSGTGNYEQYF. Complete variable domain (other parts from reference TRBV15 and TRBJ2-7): DAMVIQNPRYQVTQFGKPVTLSCSQTLNHNVMYWYQQKSSQAPKLLFHYYDKDFNNEADTPDNFQSRRPNTSFCFLDIRSPGLGDTAMYLCATSGTGNYEQYFGPGTRLTVT.

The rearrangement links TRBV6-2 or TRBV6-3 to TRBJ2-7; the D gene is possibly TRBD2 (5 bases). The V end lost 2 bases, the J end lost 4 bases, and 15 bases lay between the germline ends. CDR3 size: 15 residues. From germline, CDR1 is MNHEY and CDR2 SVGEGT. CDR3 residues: CASSYGGFGRYEQYF. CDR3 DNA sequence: TGTGCCAGCAGTTACGGAGGTTTCGGGCGGTACGAGCAGTACTTC.

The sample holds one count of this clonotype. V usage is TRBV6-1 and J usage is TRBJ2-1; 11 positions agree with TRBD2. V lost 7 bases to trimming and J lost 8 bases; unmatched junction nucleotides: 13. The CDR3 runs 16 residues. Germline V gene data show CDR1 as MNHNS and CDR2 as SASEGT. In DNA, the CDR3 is TGTGCCAGCACCGAACTAGCGGGAGTCGGCTGGGATGAGCAGTTCTTC. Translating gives CASTELAGVGWDEQFF.

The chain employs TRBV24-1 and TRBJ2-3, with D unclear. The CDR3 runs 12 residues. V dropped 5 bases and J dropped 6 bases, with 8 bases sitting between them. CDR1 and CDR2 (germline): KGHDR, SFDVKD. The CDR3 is CATSAVGDTQYF. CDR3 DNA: TGTGCCACCAGTGCTGTAGGGGATACGCAGTATTTT.

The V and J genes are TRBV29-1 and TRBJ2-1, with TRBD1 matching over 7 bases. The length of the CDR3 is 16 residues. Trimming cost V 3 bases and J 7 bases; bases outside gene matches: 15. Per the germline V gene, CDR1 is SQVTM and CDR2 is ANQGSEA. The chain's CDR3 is CSVDGTFRGTLNEQFF. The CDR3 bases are TGCAGCGTTGATGGGACGTTCAGGGGGACCTTGAATGAGCAGTTCTTC.

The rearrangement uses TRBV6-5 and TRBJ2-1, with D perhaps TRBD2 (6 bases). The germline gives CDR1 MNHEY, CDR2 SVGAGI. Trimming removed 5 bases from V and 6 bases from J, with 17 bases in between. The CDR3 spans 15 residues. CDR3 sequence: CASSASGGPLNEQFF. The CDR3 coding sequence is TGTGCCAGCAGTGCGTCTGGAGGGCCCCTCAATGAGCAGTTCTTC.

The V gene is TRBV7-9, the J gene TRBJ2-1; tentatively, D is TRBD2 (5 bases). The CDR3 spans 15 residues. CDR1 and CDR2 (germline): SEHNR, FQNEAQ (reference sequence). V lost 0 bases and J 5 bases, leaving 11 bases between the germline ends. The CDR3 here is CASSLAIGSHNEQFF. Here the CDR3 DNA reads TGTGCCAGCAGCTTAGCCATTGGGAGCCACAATGAGCAGTTCTTC.

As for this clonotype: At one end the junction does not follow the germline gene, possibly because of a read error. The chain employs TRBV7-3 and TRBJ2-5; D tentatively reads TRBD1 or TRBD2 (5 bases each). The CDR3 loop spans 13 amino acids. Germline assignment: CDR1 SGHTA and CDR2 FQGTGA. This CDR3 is CASSLGYGTDLHF. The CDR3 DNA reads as TGTGCCAGCAGCCTCGGGTACGGGACGGACCTACACTTC.

The CDR3 is CASSLSGKWNEQFF. CDR3 DNA: TGTGCCAGCAGTTTATCAGGGAAGTGGAATGAGCAGTTCTTC. The chain links TRBV27 to TRBJ2-1; D is unclear. Germline lookup yields CDR1 MNHEY and CDR2 SMNVEV (reference sequence). V was trimmed by 0 bases and J by 7 bases, leaving 10 bases between them. This CDR3 comprises 14 residues.

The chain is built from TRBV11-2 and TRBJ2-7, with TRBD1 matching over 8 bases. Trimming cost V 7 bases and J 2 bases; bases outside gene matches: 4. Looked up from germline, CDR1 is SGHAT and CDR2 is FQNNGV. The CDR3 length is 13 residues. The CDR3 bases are TGTGCCAGCATGGGACAGGATACCTACGAGCAGTACTTC. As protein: CASMGQDTYEQYF.

CDR3 bases: TGTGCCAGCAGCCAAGAGTACGCTCAGCCCCAGCATTTT. It codes for CASSQEYAQPQHF. The rearrangement uses TRBV3-1 and TRBJ1-5, with D unresolved. V lost 0 bases, J lost 6 bases, and 6 bases lay in between. CDR3 length: 13 amino acids. Germline V gene lookup returns CDR1 LGHDT and CDR2 YNNKEL (reference sequence).

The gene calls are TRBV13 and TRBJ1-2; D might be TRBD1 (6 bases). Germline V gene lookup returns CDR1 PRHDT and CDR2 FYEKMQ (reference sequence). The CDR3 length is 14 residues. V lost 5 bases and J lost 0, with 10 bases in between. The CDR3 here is CASSVRQANYGYTF. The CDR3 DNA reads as TGTGCCAGCAGCGTGCGACAGGCTAACTATGGCTACACCTTC.

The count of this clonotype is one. The CDR3 DNA follows: TGTGCCAGCAGCCGCTCGGCAGGACCTAACTATGGCTACACCTTC. Translating it yields CASSRSAGPNYGYTF. V usage is TRBV13 and J usage is TRBJ1-2; D ambiguous. Trimming removed 5 bases from V and 0 bases from J, with 13 bases in between. This CDR3 has 15 amino acids. Germline-derived CDR1 and CDR2 are PRHDT and FYEKMQ (reference sequence).

The DNA for the CDR3 is TGTGCCAGCAGCCTCAGGATACAAGGAGCTTTCTTT. This gives the protein CASSLRIQGAFF. The chain employs TRBV3-1 and TRBJ1-1; the D is unclear. Trimming removed 4 bases from V and 10 bases from J, with 13 bases in between. Germline CDR1 and CDR2: LGHDT and YNNKEL (reference sequence). This CDR3 is built from 12 residues.

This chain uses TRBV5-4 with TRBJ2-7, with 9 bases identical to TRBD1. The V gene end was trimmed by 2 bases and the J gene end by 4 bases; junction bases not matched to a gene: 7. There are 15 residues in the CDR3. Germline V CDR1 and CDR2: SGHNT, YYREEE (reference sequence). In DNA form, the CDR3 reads TGTGCCAGCAGCTTAATGACAGGGGGAGGTTACGAGCAGTACTTC. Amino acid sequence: CASSLMTGGGYEQYF.

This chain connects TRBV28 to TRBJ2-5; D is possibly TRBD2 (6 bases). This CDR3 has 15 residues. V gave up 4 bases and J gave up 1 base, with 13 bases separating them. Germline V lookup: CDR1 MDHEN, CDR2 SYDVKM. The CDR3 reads CASSSTRDSQETQYF. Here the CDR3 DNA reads TGTGCCAGCAGTTCGACCCGGGACTCCCAAGAGACCCAGTACTTC.

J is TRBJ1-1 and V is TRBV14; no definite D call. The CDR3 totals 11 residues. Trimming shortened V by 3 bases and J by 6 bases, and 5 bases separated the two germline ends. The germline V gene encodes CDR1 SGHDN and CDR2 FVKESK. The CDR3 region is CASSQGSEAFF. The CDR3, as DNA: TGTGCCAGCAGCCAGGGTTCTGAAGCTTTCTTT.

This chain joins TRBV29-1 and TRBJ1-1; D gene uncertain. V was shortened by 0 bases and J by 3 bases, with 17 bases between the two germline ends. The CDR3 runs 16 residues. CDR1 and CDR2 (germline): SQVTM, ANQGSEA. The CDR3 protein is CSVEEASPRLDTEAFF. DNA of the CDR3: TGCAGCGTTGAAGAGGCTTCCCCCCGCTTGGACACTGAAGCTTTCTTT.

CDR3 nucleotide sequence: TGTGCCAGCAGCCACCCTCGACAGGGGAAACGCAATGAGCAGTTCTTC. Its translation: CASSHPRQGKRNEQFF. The chain carries TRBV14 and TRBJ2-1; 8 bases agree with TRBD1. The V and J ends lost 3 bases and 6 bases, in that order; junction bases with no gene match: 10. Germline-derived CDR1 and CDR2 are SGHDN and FVKESK. This CDR3 contains 16 residues.

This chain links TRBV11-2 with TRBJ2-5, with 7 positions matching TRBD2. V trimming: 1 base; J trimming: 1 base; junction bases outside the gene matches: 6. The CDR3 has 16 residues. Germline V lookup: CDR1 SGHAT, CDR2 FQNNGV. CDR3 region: CASSLVPSGSQETQYF. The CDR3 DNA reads TGTGCCAGCAGCTTAGTTCCTAGCGGCTCCCAAGAGACCCAGTACTTC.

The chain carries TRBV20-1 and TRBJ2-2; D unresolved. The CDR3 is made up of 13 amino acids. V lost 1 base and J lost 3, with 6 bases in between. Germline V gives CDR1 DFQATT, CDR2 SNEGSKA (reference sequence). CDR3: CSARVQHTGELFF. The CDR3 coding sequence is TGCAGTGCTAGAGTTCAGCACACCGGGGAGCTGTTTTTT.

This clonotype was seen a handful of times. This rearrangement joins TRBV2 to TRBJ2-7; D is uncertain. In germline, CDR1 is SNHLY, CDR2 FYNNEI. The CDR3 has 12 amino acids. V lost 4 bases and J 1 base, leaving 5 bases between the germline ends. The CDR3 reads CASSGQSYEQYF. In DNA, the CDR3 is TGTGCCAGCAGTGGGCAGTCCTACGAGCAGTACTTC.